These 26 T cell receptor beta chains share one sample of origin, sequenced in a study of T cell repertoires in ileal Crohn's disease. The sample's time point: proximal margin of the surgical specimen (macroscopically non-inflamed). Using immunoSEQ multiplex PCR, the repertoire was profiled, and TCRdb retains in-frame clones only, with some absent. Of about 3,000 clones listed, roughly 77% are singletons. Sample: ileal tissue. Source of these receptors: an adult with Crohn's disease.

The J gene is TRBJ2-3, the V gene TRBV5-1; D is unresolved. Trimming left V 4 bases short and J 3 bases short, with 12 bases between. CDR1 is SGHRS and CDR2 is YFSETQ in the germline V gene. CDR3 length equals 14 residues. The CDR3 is CASSPVGRTDTQYF. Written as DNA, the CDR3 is TGCGCCAGCAGCCCGGTTGGTAGGACAGATACGCAGTATTTT.

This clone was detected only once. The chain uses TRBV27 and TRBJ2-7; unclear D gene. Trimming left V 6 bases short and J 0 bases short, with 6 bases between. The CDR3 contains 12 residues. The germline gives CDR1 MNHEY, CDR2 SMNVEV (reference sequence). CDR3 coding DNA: TGTGCCAGCAGCATCAACTCCTACGAGCAGTACTTC. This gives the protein CASSINSYEQYF.

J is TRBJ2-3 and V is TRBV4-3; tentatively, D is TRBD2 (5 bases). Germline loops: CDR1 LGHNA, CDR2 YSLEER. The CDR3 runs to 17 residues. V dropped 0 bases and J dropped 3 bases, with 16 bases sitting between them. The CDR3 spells CASSQEGGPVVTDTQYF. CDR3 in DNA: TGCGCCAGCAGCCAAGAAGGAGGACCCGTAGTAACAGATACGCAGTATTTT.

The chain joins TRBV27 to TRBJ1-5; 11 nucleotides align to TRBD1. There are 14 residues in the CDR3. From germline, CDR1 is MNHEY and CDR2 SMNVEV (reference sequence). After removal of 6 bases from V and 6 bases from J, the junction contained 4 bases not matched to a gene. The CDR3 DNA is TGTGCCAGCAGCGGGACAGGGGGTGTTCAGCCCCAGCATTTT. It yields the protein CASSGTGGVQPQHF.

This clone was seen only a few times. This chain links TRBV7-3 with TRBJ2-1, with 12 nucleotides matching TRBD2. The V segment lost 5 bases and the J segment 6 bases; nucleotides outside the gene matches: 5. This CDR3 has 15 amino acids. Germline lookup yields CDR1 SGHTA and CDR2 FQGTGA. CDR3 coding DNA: TGTGCCAGCAGCCCTAGCGGGGGGGCCGGCAATGAGCAGTTCTTC. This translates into CASSPSGGAGNEQFF.

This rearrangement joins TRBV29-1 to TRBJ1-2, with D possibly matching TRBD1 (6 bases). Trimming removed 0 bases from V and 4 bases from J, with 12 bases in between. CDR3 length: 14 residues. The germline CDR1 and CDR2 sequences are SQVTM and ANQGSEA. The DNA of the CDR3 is TGCAGCGTTGAAGATCTTCGCAGGGGCTATGGCTACACCTTC. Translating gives CSVEDLRRGYGYTF.

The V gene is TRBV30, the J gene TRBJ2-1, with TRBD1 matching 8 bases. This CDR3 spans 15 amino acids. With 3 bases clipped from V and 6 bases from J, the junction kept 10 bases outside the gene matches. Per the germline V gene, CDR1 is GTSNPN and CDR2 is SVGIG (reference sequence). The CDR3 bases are TGTGCCTGGAGCCCGTACAGGGGGACGGGCAATGAGCAGTTCTTC. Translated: CAWSPYRGTGNEQFF.

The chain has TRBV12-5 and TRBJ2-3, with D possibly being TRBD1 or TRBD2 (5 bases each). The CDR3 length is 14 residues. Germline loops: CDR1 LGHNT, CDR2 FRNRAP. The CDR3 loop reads CVSRGTFSTDTQYF. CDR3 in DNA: TGTGTTTCCCGGGGCACGTTCTCCACAGATACGCAGTATTTT.

CDR3 residues: CASSPGQRGTGELFF. CDR3 DNA: TGTGCCAGCAGTCCCGGACAGCGGGGCACCGGGGAGCTGTTTTTT. The chain employs TRBV27 and TRBJ2-2, with a tentative D call TRBD2 (7 bases). Germline CDR1 is MNHEY and CDR2 is SMNVEV (reference sequence). The CDR3 has 15 amino acids. The V gene lost 5 bases and the J gene lost 4 bases, with 14 bases spanning the gap.

The CDR3, as DNA: TGTGCCAGCAGCTTAGCCGACAGGGGGTATCAGCCCCAGCATTTT. Residues: CASSLADRGYQPQHF. This rearrangement joins TRBV7-8 to TRBJ1-5; 9 nucleotides line up with TRBD1. The CDR3 sequence is 15 residues long. Germline-derived CDR1 and CDR2 are SGHVS and FQNEAQ. Trimming at V came to 0 bases and at J to 5 bases, leaving 2 bases not matched to a gene.

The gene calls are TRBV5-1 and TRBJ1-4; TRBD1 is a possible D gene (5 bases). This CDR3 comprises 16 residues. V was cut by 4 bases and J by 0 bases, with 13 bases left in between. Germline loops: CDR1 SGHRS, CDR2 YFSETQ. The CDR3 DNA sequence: TGCGCCAGCAGCCCGCAGGGTGTTCCAACTAATGAAAAACTGTTTTTT. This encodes CASSPQGVPTNEKLFF.

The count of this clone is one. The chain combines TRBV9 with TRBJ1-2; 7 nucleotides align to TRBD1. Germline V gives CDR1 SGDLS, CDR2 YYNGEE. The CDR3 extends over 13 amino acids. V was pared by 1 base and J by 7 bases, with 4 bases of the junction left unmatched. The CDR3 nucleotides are TGTGCCAGCAGCGTAAAAGGGGGCGGTGGCTACACCTTC. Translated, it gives CASSVKGGGGYTF.

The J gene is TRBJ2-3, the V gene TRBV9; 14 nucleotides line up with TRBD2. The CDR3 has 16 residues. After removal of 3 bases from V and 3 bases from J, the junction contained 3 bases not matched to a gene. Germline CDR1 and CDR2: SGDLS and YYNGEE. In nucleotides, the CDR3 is TGTGCCAGCAGCGAGGGACTAGCGGGGGAGACAGATACGCAGTATTTT. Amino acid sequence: CASSEGLAGETDTQYF.

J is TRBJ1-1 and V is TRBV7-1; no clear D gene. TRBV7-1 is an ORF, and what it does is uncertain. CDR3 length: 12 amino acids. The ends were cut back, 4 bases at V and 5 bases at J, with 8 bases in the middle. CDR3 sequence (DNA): TGTGCCAGCAGCTTGTACACAACTGAAGCTTTCTTT. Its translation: CASSLYTTEAFF.

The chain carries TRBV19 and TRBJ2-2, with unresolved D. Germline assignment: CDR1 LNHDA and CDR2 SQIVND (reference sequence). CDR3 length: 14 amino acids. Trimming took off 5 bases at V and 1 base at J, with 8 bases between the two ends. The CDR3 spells CASSVAGNTGELFF. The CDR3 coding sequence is TGTGCCAGTAGTGTCGCTGGGAACACCGGGGAGCTGTTTTTT.

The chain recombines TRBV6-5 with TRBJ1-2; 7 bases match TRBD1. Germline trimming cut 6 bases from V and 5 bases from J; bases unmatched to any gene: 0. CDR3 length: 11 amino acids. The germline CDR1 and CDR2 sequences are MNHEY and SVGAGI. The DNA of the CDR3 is TGTGCCAGCAGGACAGGGTATGGCTACACCTTC. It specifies CASRTGYGYTF.

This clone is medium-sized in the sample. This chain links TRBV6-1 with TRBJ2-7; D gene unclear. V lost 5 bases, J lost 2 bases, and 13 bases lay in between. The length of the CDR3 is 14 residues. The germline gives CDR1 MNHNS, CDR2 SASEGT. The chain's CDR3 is CASSSATLTYEQYF. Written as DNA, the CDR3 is TGTGCCAGCAGTTCAGCTACTTTAACCTACGAGCAGTACTTC.

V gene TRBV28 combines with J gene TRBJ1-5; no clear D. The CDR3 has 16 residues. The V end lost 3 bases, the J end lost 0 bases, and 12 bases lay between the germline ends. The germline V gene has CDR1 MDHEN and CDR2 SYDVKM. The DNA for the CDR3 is TGTGCCAGCAGTTTTGTTCAGATGAGTAGCAATCAGCCCCAGCATTTT. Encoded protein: CASSFVQMSSNQPQHF.

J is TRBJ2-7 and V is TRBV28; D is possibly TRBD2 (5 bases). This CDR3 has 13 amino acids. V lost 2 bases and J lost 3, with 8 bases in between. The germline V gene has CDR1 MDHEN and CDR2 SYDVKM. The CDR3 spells CASSLKLVYEQYF. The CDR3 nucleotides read TGTGCCAGCAGTTTAAAACTAGTCTACGAGCAGTACTTC.

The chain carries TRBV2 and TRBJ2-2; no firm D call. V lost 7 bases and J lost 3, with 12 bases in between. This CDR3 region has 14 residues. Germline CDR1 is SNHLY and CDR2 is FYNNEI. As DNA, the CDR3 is TGTGCCAGCAACCGCGACCGGTACACCGGGGAGCTGTTTTTT. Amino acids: CASNRDRYTGELFF.

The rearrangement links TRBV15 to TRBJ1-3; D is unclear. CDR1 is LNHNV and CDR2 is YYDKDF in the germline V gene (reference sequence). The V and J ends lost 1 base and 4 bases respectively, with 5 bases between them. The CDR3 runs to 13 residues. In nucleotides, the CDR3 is TGTGCCACCAGCAGAGGGGAGGGAAACACCATATATTTT. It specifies CATSRGEGNTIYF.

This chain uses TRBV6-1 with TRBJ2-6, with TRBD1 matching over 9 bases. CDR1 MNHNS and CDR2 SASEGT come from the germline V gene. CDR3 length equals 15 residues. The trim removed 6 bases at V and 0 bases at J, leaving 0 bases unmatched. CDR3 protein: CASRTGGSGANVLTF. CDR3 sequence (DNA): TGTGCCAGCAGGACAGGGGGCTCTGGGGCCAACGTCCTGACTTTC.

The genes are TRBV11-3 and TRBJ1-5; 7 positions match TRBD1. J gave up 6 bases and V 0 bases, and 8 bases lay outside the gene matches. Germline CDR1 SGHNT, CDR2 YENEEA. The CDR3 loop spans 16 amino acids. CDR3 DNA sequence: TGTGCCAGCAGCTTAGAAAACAGGGGAGGGGGTCAGCCCCAGCATTTT. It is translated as CASSLENRGGGQPQHF.

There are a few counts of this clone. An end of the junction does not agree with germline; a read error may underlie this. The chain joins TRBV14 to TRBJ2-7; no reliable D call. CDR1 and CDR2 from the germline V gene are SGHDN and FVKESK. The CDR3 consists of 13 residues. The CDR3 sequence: CASSQDSLSGQYF. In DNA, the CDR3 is TGTGCCAGCAGTCAAGATAGTTTGTCGGGGCAGTACTTC.

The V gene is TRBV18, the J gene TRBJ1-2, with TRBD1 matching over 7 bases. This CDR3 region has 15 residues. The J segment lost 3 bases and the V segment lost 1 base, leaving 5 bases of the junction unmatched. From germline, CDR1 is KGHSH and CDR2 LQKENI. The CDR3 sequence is CASSPQGAADYGYTF. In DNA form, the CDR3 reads TGTGCCAGCTCACCACAGGGGGCAGCGGACTATGGCTACACCTTC.

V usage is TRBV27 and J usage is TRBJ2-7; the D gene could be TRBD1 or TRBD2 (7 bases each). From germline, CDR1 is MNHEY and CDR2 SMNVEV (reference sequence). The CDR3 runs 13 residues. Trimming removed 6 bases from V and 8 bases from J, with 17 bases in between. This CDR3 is CASSKAGQSQQYF. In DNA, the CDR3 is TGTGCCAGCAGCAAAGCGGGACAGTCACAGCAGTACTTC.